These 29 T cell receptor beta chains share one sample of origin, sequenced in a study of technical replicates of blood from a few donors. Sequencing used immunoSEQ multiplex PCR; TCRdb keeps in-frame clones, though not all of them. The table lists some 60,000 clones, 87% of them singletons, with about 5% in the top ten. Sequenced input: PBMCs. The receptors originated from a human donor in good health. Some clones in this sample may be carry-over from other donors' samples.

CDR3 bases: TGTGCCAGCAGCGGGACTAGCGGGGAGTACAATGAGCAGTTCTTC. Amino acids: CASSGTSGEYNEQFF. J is TRBJ2-1 and V is TRBV9; TRBD2 matches at 12 bases. J was trimmed by 4 bases and V by 3 bases; bases with no gene match: 2. Germline-derived CDR1 and CDR2 are SGDLS and YYNGEE. CDR3 size: 15 residues.

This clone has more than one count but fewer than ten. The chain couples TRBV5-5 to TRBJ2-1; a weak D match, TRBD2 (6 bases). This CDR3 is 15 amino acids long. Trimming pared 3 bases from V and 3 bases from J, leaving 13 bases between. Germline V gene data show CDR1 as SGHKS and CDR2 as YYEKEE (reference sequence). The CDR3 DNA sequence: TGTGCCAGCAGCTGGACGGTGGAGGGCTACAATGAGCAGTTCTTC. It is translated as CASSWTVEGYNEQFF.

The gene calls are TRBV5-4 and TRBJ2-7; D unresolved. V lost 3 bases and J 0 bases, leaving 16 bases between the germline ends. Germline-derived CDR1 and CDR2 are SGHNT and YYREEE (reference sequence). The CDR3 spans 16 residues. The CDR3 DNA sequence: TGTGCCAGCAGCTCCATTCCCAGTTTCAGCTCCTACGAGCAGTACTTC. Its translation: CASSSIPSFSSYEQYF.

The CDR3 is CATSGASGRASGTDTQYF. The CDR3 region has the DNA TGTGCCACCTCCGGGGCTAGCGGGAGGGCCTCGGGCACAGATACGCAGTATTTT. The V and J genes are TRBV10-3 and TRBJ2-3; TRBD2 aligns across 12 bases. The V segment lost 10 bases and the J segment 1 base; nucleotides outside the gene matches: 15. Germline V gene sequence: CDR1 ENHRY, CDR2 SYGVKD. The CDR3 has 18 residues.

This chain's CDR3 is CASTIRLQGNTEAFF. CDR3 DNA sequence: TGTGCCAGCACTATAAGACTACAGGGTAACACTGAAGCTTTCTTT. The V call is TRBV6-5, the J call TRBJ1-1, with D perhaps TRBD1 (6 bases). This CDR3 comprises 15 residues. V was cut by 7 bases and J by 2 bases, with 17 bases left in between. CDR1 is MNHEY, CDR2 SVGAGI, per germline.

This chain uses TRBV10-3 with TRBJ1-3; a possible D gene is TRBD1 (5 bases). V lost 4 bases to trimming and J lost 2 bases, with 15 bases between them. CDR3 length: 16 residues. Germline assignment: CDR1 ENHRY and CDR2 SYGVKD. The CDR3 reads CAISAFQGEAGNTIYF. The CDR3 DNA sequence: TGTGCCATCAGTGCTTTTCAGGGCGAGGCTGGAAACACCATATATTTT.

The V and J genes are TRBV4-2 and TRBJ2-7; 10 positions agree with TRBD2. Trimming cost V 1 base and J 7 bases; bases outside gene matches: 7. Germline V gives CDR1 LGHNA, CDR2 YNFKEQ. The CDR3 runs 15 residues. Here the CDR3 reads CASSQGLAGSSEQYF. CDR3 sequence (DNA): TGTGCCAGCAGCCAAGGACTAGCGGGTTCATCAGAGCAGTACTTC.

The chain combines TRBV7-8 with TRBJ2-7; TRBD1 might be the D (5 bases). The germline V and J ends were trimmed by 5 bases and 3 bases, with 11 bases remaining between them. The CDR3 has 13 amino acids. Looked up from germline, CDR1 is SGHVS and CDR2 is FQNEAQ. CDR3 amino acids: CASSPGSGYEQYF. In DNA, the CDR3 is TGTGCCAGCAGCCCAGGGTCGGGCTACGAGCAGTACTTC.

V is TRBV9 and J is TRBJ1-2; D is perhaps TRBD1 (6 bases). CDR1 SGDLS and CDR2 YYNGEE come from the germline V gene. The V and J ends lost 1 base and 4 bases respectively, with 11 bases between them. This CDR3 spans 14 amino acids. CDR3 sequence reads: CASSVTGQTYGYTF. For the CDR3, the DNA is TGTGCCAGCAGCGTAACTGGACAGACCTATGGCTACACCTTC.

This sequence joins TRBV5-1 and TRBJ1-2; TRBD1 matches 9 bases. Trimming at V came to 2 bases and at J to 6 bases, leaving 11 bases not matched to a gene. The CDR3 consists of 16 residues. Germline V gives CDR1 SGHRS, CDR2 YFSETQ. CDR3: CASSLAPGTGNDGYTF. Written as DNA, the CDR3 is TGCGCCAGCAGCTTAGCCCCCGGGACAGGGAACGATGGCTACACCTTC.

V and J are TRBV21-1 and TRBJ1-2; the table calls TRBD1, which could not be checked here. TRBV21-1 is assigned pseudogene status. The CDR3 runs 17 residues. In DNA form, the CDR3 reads TGTGCCAGCAGCAAAGGTTCCAGGGCACCTTCTAACTATGGCTACACCTTC. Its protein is CASSKGSRAPSNYGYTF.

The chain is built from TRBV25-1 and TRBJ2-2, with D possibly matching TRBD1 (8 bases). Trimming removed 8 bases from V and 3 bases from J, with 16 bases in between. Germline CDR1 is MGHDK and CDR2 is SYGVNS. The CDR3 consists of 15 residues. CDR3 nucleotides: TGTGCCAGCCAGGGGGGGGACAGGCACACCGGGGAGCTGTTTTTT. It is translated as CASQGGDRHTGELFF.

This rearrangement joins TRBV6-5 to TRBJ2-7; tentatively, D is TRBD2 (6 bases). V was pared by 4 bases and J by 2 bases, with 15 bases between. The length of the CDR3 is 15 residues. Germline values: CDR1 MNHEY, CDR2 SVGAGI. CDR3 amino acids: CASSFGRGGTYEQYF. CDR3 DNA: TGTGCCAGCAGTTTTGGACGGGGAGGCACCTACGAGCAGTACTTC.

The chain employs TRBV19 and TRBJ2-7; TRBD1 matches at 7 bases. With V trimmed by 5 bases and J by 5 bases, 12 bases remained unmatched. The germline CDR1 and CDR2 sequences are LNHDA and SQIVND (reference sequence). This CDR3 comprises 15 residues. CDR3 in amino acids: CASSPPKTGFNEQYF. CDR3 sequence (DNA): TGTGCCAGTAGTCCCCCGAAGACAGGGTTTAACGAGCAGTACTTC.

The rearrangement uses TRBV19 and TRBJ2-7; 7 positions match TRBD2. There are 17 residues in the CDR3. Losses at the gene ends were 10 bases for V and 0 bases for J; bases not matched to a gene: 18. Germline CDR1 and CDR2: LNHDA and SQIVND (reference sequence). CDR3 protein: CATPSGDHNKPSYEQYF. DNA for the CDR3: TGTGCCACCCCTAGCGGAGACCATAATAAACCCTCCTACGAGCAGTACTTC.

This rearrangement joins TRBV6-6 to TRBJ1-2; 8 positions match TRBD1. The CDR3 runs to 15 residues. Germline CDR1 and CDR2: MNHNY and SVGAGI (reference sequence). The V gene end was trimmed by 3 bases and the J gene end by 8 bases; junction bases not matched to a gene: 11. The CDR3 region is CASSYPPGQGGGYTF. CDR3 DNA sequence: TGTGCCAGCAGTTATCCCCCCGGACAGGGTGGAGGCTACACCTTC.

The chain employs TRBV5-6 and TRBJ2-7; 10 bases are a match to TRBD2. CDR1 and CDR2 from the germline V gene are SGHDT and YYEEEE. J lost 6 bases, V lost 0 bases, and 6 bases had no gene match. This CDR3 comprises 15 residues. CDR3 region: CASSLAPSGSGEQYF. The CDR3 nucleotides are TGTGCCAGCAGCTTGGCCCCTAGCGGGAGTGGCGAGCAGTACTTC.

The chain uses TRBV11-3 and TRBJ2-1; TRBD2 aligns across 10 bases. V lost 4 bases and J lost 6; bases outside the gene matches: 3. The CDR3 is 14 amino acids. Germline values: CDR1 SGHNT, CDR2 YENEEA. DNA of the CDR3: TGTGCCAGCAGCTCTTTAGCGGGAGGCAATGAGCAGTTCTTC. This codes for CASSSLAGGNEQFF.

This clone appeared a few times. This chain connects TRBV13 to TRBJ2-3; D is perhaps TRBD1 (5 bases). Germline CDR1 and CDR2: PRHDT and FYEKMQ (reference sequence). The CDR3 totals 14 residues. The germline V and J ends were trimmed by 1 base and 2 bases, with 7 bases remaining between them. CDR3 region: CASSLEGSTDTQYF. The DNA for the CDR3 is TGTGCCAGCAGCTTAGAGGGGTCCACAGATACGCAGTATTTT.

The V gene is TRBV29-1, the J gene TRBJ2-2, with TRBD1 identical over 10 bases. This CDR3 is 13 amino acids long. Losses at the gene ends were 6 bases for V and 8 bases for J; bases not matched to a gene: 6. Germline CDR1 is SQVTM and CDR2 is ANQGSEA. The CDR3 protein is CSVWTGGSGELFF. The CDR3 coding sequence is TGCAGCGTATGGACAGGGGGGTCAGGGGAGCTGTTTTTT.

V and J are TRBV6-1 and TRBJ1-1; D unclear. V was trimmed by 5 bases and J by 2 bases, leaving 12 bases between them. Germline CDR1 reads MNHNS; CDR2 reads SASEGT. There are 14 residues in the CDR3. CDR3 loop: CASSRMEGNTEAFF. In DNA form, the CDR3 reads TGTGCCAGCAGTAGAATGGAGGGCAACACTGAAGCTTTCTTT.

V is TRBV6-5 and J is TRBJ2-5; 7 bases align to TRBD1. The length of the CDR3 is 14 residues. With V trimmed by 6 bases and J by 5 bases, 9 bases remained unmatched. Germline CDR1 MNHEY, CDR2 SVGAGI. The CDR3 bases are TGTGCCAGCAGGACCAACAGGGGAAGGGAGACCCAGTACTTC. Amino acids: CASRTNRGRETQYF.

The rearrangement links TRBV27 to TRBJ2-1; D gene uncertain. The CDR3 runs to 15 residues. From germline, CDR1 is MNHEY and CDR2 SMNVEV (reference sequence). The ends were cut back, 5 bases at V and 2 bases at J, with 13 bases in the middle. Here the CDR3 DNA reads TGTGCCAGCAGTCCCCGAGGCCGAGCCTACAATGAGCAGTTCTTC. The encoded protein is CASSPRGRAYNEQFF.

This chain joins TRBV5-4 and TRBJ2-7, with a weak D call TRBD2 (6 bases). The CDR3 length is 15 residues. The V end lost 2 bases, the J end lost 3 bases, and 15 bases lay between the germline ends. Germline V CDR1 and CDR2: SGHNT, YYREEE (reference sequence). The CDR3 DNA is TGTGCCAGCAGCTTTGGTGGGGAGGTTATCTACGAGCAGTACTTC. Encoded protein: CASSFGGEVIYEQYF.

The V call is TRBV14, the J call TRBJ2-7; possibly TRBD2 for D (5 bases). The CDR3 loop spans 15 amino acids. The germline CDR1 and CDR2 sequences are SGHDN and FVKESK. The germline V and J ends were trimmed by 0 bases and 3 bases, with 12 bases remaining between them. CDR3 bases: TGTGCCAGCAGCCAAGATTTACTAGTTGACTACGAGCAGTACTTC. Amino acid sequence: CASSQDLLVDYEQYF.

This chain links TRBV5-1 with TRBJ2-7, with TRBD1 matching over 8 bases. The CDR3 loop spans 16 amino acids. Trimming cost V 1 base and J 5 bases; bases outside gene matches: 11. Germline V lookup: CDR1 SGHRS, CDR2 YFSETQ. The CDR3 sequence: CASSLRGMAGGDEQYF. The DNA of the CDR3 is TGCGCCAGCAGCTTGAGGGGAATGGCAGGGGGCGACGAGCAGTACTTC.

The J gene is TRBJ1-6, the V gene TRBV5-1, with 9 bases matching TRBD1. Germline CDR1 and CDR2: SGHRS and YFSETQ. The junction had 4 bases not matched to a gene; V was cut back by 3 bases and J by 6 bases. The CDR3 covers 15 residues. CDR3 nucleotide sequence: TGCGCCAGCAGCTCGGCGACAGGGGGTAATTCACCCCTCCACTTT. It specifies CASSSATGGNSPLHF.

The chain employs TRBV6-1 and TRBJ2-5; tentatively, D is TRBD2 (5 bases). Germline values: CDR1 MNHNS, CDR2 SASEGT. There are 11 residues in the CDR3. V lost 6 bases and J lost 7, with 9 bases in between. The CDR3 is CASSSAGTQYF. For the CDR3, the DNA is TGTGCCAGCAGCAGTGCGGGGACCCAGTACTTC.

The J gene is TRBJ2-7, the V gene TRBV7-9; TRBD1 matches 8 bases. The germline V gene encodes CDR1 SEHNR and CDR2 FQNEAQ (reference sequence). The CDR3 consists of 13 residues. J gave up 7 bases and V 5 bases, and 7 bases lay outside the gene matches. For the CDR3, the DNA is TGTGCCAGCAGCCCAAGGACAGGGAGGGAGCAGTACTTC. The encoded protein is CASSPRTGREQYF. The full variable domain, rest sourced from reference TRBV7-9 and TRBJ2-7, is DTGVSQNPRHKITKRGQNVTFRCDPISEHNRLYWYRQTLGQGPEFLTYFQNEAQLEKSRLLSDRFSAERPKGSFSTLEIQRTEQGDSAMYLCASSPRTGREQYFGPGTRLTVT.